The 25 T cell receptor beta chains reported below all come from one sample, sequenced in a study of response to subunit inactivated influenza vaccine. TCRdb ran MiXCR on the RT-PCR reads and lists one entry per CDR3 protein. The sample includes hundreds of thousands of distinct CDR3 sequences, 15% to 19% of them seen just once. The sequencing here drew on PBMCs from blood, taken 11 to 12 days after vaccination. These receptors all stem from a man in his fifties or sixties who received an inactivated influenza vaccine.

The table lists this clonotype with many counts. The chain recombines TRBV7-6 with TRBJ2-3, with TRBD2 as a possible D gene (6 bases). CDR3 size: 14 residues. V lost 0 bases, J lost 4 bases, and 8 bases lay in between. Germline V gene sequence: CDR1 SGHVS, CDR2 FNYEAQ. The DNA of the CDR3 is TGTGCCAGCAGCTTAGCGACTAGTTCAGATACGCAGTATTTT. Residues: CASSLATSSDTQYF. Full variable domain (outside the CDR3, taken from reference TRBV7-6 and TRBJ2-3): GAGVSQSPRYKVTKRGQDVALRCDPISGHVSLYWYRQALGQGPEFLTYFNYEAQQDKSGLPNDRFSAERPEGSISTLTIQRTEQRDSAMYRCASSLATSSDTQYFGPGTRLTVL.

This clonotype was detected many times. The chain employs TRBV5-1 and TRBJ1-5; a weak D match, TRBD1 (5 bases). The CDR3 sequence is 15 residues long. V dropped 4 bases and J dropped 7 bases, with 18 bases sitting between them. Germline assignment: CDR1 SGHRS and CDR2 YFSETQ. The CDR3 DNA sequence: TGCGCCAGCAGCCCGGATGGATCAGGGTACCAGCCCCAGCATTTT. This codes for CASSPDGSGYQPQHF.

This clonotype was recorded many times. The gene calls are TRBV28 and TRBJ2-3; D gene ambiguous. Germline V gene lookup returns CDR1 MDHEN and CDR2 SYDVKM. The CDR3 covers 17 residues. V was trimmed by 3 bases and J by 2 bases, leaving 18 bases between them. The CDR3 sequence: CASSFIGWARYTDTQYF. CDR3 DNA: TGTGCCAGCAGTTTCATCGGGTGGGCTAGATACACAGATACGCAGTATTTT.

This clonotype was counted at least ten times. The rearrangement joins TRBV20-1 to TRBJ2-2; D ambiguous. CDR1 is DFQATT, CDR2 SNEGSKA, per germline (reference sequence). V was pared by 0 bases and J by 3 bases, with 5 bases between. There are 13 residues in the CDR3. The CDR3 DNA sequence: TGCAGTGCTAGAGACCTATACACCGGGGAGCTGTTTTTT. Residues: CSARDLYTGELFF.

The chain has TRBV20-1 and TRBJ2-3; D is tentatively TRBD1 or TRBD2 (5 bases each). Trimming left V 6 bases short and J 6 bases short, with 13 bases between. Germline V CDR1 and CDR2: DFQATT, SNEGSKA (reference sequence). The CDR3 is 12 residues long. The CDR3 loop reads CSASQGPDTQYF. The DNA of the CDR3 is TGCAGTGCCAGTCAGGGACCCGATACGCAGTATTTT.

The chain is built from TRBV15 and TRBJ1-2; 8 nucleotides agree with TRBD1. There are 15 residues in the CDR3. Trimming at V came to 1 base and at J to 5 bases, leaving 6 bases not matched to a gene. Per germline, CDR1 LNHNV and CDR2 YYDKDF (reference sequence). The CDR3 spells CATSRASGQGYGYTF. The DNA of the CDR3 is TGTGCCACCAGCAGAGCTTCAGGACAGGGTTATGGCTACACCTTC.

The chain is built from TRBV27 and TRBJ1-6; D is ambiguous. Trimming took 3 bases from V and 4 from J, leaving 7 bases between them. The CDR3 is 14 amino acids. The germline gives CDR1 MNHEY, CDR2 SMNVEV (reference sequence). The CDR3 region is CASSFHAYNSPLHF. The CDR3 coding sequence is TGTGCCAGCAGTTTTCACGCGTATAATTCACCCCTCCACTTT.

The J gene is TRBJ2-3, the V gene TRBV5-1; D perhaps matches TRBD2 (6 bases). The CDR3 has 14 residues. V was cut by 4 bases and J by 4 bases, with 13 bases left in between. The germline CDR1 and CDR2 sequences are SGHRS and YFSETQ. The CDR3 loop reads CASSPTSMPDTQYF. DNA for the CDR3: TGCGCCAGCAGCCCGACTAGTATGCCAGATACGCAGTATTTT.

This clonotype was counted a few times. V and J are TRBV30 and TRBJ2-7; D gene ambiguous. This CDR3 comprises 14 residues. V gave up 0 bases and J gave up 2 bases, with 11 bases separating them. Germline values: CDR1 GTSNPN, CDR2 SVGIG (reference sequence). CDR3 sequence: CAWSVAVEPYEQYF. CDR3 bases: TGTGCCTGGAGTGTAGCCGTGGAACCCTACGAGCAGTACTTC.

The CDR3 is CASSTTGPGTDTQYF. CDR3 sequence (DNA): TGTGCCAGCAGCACTACAGGGCCTGGCACAGATACGCAGTATTTT. The chain couples TRBV13 to TRBJ2-3, with D perhaps TRBD1 (6 bases). The length of the CDR3 is 15 residues. V gave up 5 bases and J gave up 1 base, with 13 bases separating them. The germline V gene has CDR1 PRHDT and CDR2 FYEKMQ (reference sequence).

This chain uses TRBV4-1 with TRBJ2-1; D possibly corresponds to TRBD2 (6 bases). This CDR3 has 17 amino acids. Per the germline V gene, CDR1 is MGHRA and CDR2 is YSYEKL. V gave up 0 bases and J gave up 6 bases, with 18 bases separating them. The DNA of the CDR3 is TGCGCCAGCAGCCAAGATGTATCGGGGGTGCGATTCAATGAGCAGTTCTTC. The encoded protein is CASSQDVSGVRFNEQFF.

This clonotype was detected a few times. The chain has TRBV6-1 and TRBJ1-1, with TRBD1 matching 8 bases. J was trimmed by 5 bases and V by 6 bases; bases with no gene match: 11. CDR3 length equals 15 residues. CDR1 and CDR2 from the germline V gene are MNHNS and SASEGT. CDR3 coding DNA: TGTGCCAGCAGATCCCCAGGGGGCGGGAGGACTGAAGCTTTCTTT. Translated: CASRSPGGGRTEAFF.

There are a few counts of this clonotype. V is TRBV7-9 and J is TRBJ2-5, with D tentatively TRBD1 (6 bases). The CDR3 consists of 17 residues. Germline loops: CDR1 SEHNR, CDR2 FQNEAQ (reference sequence). Deletions cut 3 bases from V and 5 bases from J, with 22 bases between. The CDR3 protein is CASSLLPGLGAGETQYF. The CDR3 nucleotides are TGTGCCAGCAGCTTGCTTCCCGGGCTGGGGGCTGGGGAGACCCAGTACTTC.

This clonotype was seen once. The chain combines TRBV12-3 or TRBV12-4 with TRBJ2-5; no definite D call. The CDR3 sequence is 12 residues long. Deletions cut 4 bases from V and 6 bases from J, with 9 bases between. CDR3 sequence reads: CASSSDKKTQYF. The CDR3 DNA reads as TGTGCCAGCAGTTCAGACAAGAAGACCCAGTACTTC.

The chain has TRBV28 and TRBJ2-5, with TRBD1 matching 8 bases. Looked up from germline, CDR1 is MDHEN and CDR2 is SYDVKM. The CDR3 is 14 residues long. Trimming at V came to 2 bases and at J to 6 bases, leaving 5 bases not matched to a gene. CDR3 amino acids: CASSLAGGAKTQYF. The DNA for the CDR3 is TGTGCCAGCAGTTTAGCAGGGGGCGCCAAGACCCAGTACTTC.

The chain combines TRBV20-1 with TRBJ2-7; weak D call: TRBD1 (6 bases). CDR1 is DFQATT, CDR2 SNEGSKA, per germline (reference sequence). CDR3 size: 13 residues. With 6 bases removed from V and 5 bases from J, the gap between germline ends came to 17 bases. This CDR3 reads CSAYWAGDDEQYF. CDR3 nucleotide sequence: TGCAGTGCCTATTGGGCAGGGGACGACGAGCAGTACTTC.

This clonotype has a handful of counts. The gene calls are TRBV18 and TRBJ1-2, with 8 positions matching TRBD1. The CDR3 totals 14 residues. Unmatched junction bases numbered 7, after V lost 2 bases and J lost 8 bases. Germline loops: CDR1 KGHSH, CDR2 LQKENI. Here the CDR3 DNA reads TGTGCCAGCTCACCAGATCCAGGGGGCGAGGGCTACACCTTC. It codes for CASSPDPGGEGYTF.

A word on this clonotype: One end of the junction fails to match germline, which may point to a read error. The chain links TRBV20-1 to TRBJ1-1, with D unclear. The CDR3 is made up of 16 amino acids. Per germline, CDR1 DFQATT and CDR2 SNEGSKA (reference sequence). This chain's CDR3 is CCAREYQARRNTEAFF. The CDR3 nucleotides read TGCTGTGCTAGAGAGTATCAGGCACGGAGGAACACTGAAGCTTTCTTT.

This clonotype was observed a few times. This sequence joins TRBV7-3 and TRBJ2-3, with TRBD1 identical over 8 bases. CDR1 SGHTA and CDR2 FQGTGA come from the germline V gene. V shed 5 bases and J 2 bases; nucleotides not matched to a gene: 6. This CDR3 has 15 residues. CDR3 sequence reads: CASSTTGDHTDTQYF. Here the CDR3 DNA reads TGTGCCAGCAGCACGACAGGGGACCACACAGATACGCAGTATTTT.

The chain couples TRBV12-3 or TRBV12-4 to TRBJ1-2, with 7 bases identical to TRBD1. V was clipped by 5 bases and J by 8 bases; unmatched bases: 8. This CDR3 has 13 residues. Here the CDR3 DNA reads TGTGCCAGCAGTCCCGGACAGACAGGGGGCTACACCTTC. This encodes CASSPGQTGGYTF.

V usage is TRBV6-2 or TRBV6-3 and J usage is TRBJ2-1; D gene ambiguous. The CDR3 runs 12 residues. Per germline, CDR1 MNHEY and CDR2 SVGEGT. V dropped 2 bases and J dropped 7 bases, with 6 bases sitting between them. CDR3 in DNA: TGTGCCAGCAGTTACCCGAAAAATGAGCAGTTCTTC. Its protein is CASSYPKNEQFF.

The V and J genes are TRBV24-1 and TRBJ2-7, with TRBD2 identical over 13 bases. V trimming: 8 bases; J trimming: 3 bases; junction bases outside the gene matches: 3. This CDR3 contains 14 residues. Germline V gives CDR1 KGHDR, CDR2 SFDVKD. CDR3 DNA sequence: TGTGCCACCAAGGGGACTAGCGGGGACTACGAGCAGTACTTC. Protein: CATKGTSGDYEQYF.

The V gene is TRBV23-1, the J gene TRBJ2-5; a weak D match, TRBD2 (7 bases). TRBV23-1 is designated an ORF whose function remains uncertain. This CDR3 has 16 amino acids. Trimming took 1 base from V and 4 from J, leaving 16 bases between them. The CDR3 sequence: CASSQCPAGAGETQYF. CDR3 DNA: TGCGCCAGCAGTCAATGCCCGGCGGGGGCAGGAGAGACCCAGTACTTC.

V is TRBV5-5 and J is TRBJ2-2; D is undetermined. The CDR3 runs 15 residues. Germline lookup yields CDR1 SGHKS and CDR2 YYEKEE (reference sequence). V was clipped by 2 bases and J by 5 bases, with 13 bases between them. The CDR3: CASSLRGPGTGELFF. CDR3 sequence (DNA): TGTGCCAGCAGCTTACGAGGTCCGGGTACCGGGGAGCTGTTTTTT.

This clonotype appeared many times. The chain recombines TRBV15 with TRBJ2-7; maybe TRBD1 (6 bases). V dropped 0 bases and J dropped 2 bases, with 8 bases sitting between them. The V gene's germline CDR1 is LNHNV and CDR2 YYDKDF (reference sequence). The CDR3 has 14 amino acids. The chain's CDR3 is CATSRDRGPYEQYF. CDR3 nucleotide sequence: TGTGCCACCAGCAGAGACAGGGGCCCCTACGAGCAGTACTTC.